Presented here are 28 T cell receptor beta chains from one specimen sequenced in a study of graft-versus-host responses after intestinal transplantation. Sequencing used immunoSEQ multiplex PCR; TCRdb keeps in-frame clones, though not all of them. Of roughly 120,000 clones listed, 90% are singletons. No antigen has been assigned to these receptors. This sample comprised unstimulated CD4+ T cells sorted from spleen or lymph node cells, obtained before intestinal transplant. These receptors were taken from a human donor who received an intestinal transplant.

As DNA, the CDR3 is TGCGCCAGCAGCGATCAGGGGGAAAAACTGTTTTTT. Amino acid sequence: CASSDQGEKLFF. This sequence joins TRBV5-1 and TRBJ1-4; D may be TRBD1 (6 bases). Trimming shortened V by 4 bases and J by 8 bases, and 9 bases separated the two germline ends. There are 12 residues in the CDR3. Germline CDR1 and CDR2: SGHRS and YFSETQ.

The chain combines TRBV11-2 with TRBJ2-1, with D perhaps TRBD1 (6 bases). Trimming stripped 5 bases from V and 3 bases from J, with 11 bases between. Germline assignment: CDR1 SGHAT and CDR2 FQNNGV. This CDR3 has 14 amino acids. The CDR3 here is CASSPRGFYNEQFF. CDR3 sequence (DNA): TGTGCCAGCAGCCCTAGGGGGTTCTACAATGAGCAGTTCTTC.

This clone occurred once. The J gene is TRBJ1-2, the V gene TRBV30; D remains unclear. Trimming stripped 2 bases from V and 4 bases from J, with 5 bases between. Germline assignment: CDR1 GTSNPN and CDR2 SVGIG (reference sequence). The length of the CDR3 is 11 residues. The CDR3 sequence is CAWSLLYGYTF. CDR3 sequence (DNA): TGTGCCTGGAGTCTTCTCTATGGCTACACCTTC.

This chain joins TRBV5-1 and TRBJ2-1, with 9 positions matching TRBD2. The length of the CDR3 is 15 residues. From germline, CDR1 is SGHRS and CDR2 YFSETQ. V lost 4 bases to trimming and J lost 6 bases; unmatched junction nucleotides: 8. The CDR3: CASSLTGTSSNEQFF. In DNA form, the CDR3 reads TGCGCCAGCAGCCTCACCGGGACTAGCAGCAATGAGCAGTTCTTC.

J is TRBJ2-7 and V is TRBV6-5, with 7 bases that match TRBD1. Germline CDR1 is MNHEY and CDR2 is SVGAGI. V was pared by 0 bases and J by 3 bases, with 2 bases of the junction left unmatched. The CDR3 sequence is 14 residues long. The CDR3 nucleotides read TGTGCCAGCAGTTACTCCAACAGGGGCTACGAGCAGTACTTC. It encodes CASSYSNRGYEQYF.

The CDR3 is CASSGGLAASYEQYF. CDR3 sequence (DNA): TGTGCCAGCAGCGGGGGACTAGCGGCCTCCTACGAGCAGTACTTC. The chain couples TRBV11-2 to TRBJ2-7; 11 bases match TRBD2. V dropped 5 bases and J dropped 0; count of bases not matched to a gene: 3. CDR3 size: 15 residues. Per the germline V gene, CDR1 is SGHAT and CDR2 is FQNNGV.

The chain links TRBV5-4 to TRBJ2-1, with D unresolved. The germline CDR1 and CDR2 sequences are SGHNT and YYREEE (reference sequence). CDR3 length: 14 amino acids. The V gene lost 2 bases and the J gene lost 5 bases, with 11 bases spanning the gap. The CDR3 here is CASSLLRPNNEQFF. For the CDR3, the DNA is TGTGCCAGCAGCTTATTGCGGCCAAACAATGAGCAGTTCTTC.

The J gene is TRBJ1-1, the V gene TRBV19; D is unclear. There are 15 residues in the CDR3. V was clipped by 6 bases and J by 6 bases, with 20 bases between them. Germline CDR1 LNHDA, CDR2 SQIVND (reference sequence). CDR3 coding DNA: TGTGCCAGTAGGAGAAAACTCGAGGTGGCCCCTGAAGCTTTCTTT. Its protein product is CASRRKLEVAPEAFF.

The chain couples TRBV9 to TRBJ1-5; D might be TRBD1 (6 bases). The CDR3 totals 14 residues. CDR1 and CDR2 (germline): SGDLS, YYNGEE. Deletions cut 0 bases from V and 6 bases from J, with 10 bases between. The CDR3 loop reads CASSVGVGAQPQHF. DNA of the CDR3: TGTGCCAGCAGCGTAGGTGTGGGGGCTCAGCCCCAGCATTTT.

The chain combines TRBV29-1 with TRBJ1-6; maybe TRBD1 (6 bases). The V and J ends lost 7 bases and 8 bases respectively, with 12 bases between them. The CDR3 has 12 residues. Germline CDR1 SQVTM, CDR2 ANQGSEA. The CDR3 loop reads CSAGGTDSPLHF. CDR3 DNA: TGCAGCGCTGGGGGCACGGATTCACCCCTCCACTTT.

The chain links TRBV18 to TRBJ1-5, with 8 bases matching TRBD1. CDR1 is KGHSH, CDR2 LQKENI, per germline. This CDR3 is built from 16 residues. With 3 bases clipped from V and 4 bases from J, the junction kept 8 bases outside the gene matches. The DNA of the CDR3 is TGTGCCAGCTCACCCCCAGGGACAGGTTATAATCAGCCCCAGCATTTT. It codes for CASSPPGTGYNQPQHF.

This sequence joins TRBV11-2 and TRBJ2-7, with TRBD1 matching over 8 bases. V shed 1 base, J shed 4 bases, and the junction held 6 bases outside the gene matches. The V gene's germline CDR1 is SGHAT and CDR2 FQNNGV. The CDR3 totals 15 residues. CDR3 protein: CASSLGTGHPYEQYF. DNA for the CDR3: TGTGCCAGCAGCTTAGGGACAGGGCACCCTTACGAGCAGTACTTC.

The chain couples TRBV7-9 to TRBJ2-3; possible D gene TRBD1, 6 bases. Germline CDR1 reads SEHNR; CDR2 reads FQNEAQ (reference sequence). The V end lost 1 base, the J end lost 6 bases, and 11 bases lay between the germline ends. The CDR3 is made up of 14 amino acids. CDR3: CASSLVRGSDTQYF. The CDR3 DNA sequence: TGTGCCAGCAGCTTAGTAAGGGGGAGCGATACGCAGTATTTT. Full variable domain (rest looked up from reference TRBV7-9 and TRBJ2-3): DTGVSQNPRHKITKRGQNVTFRCDPISEHNRLYWYRQTLGQGPEFLTYFQNEAQLEKSRLLSDRFSAERPKGSFSTLEIQRTEQGDSAMYLCASSLVRGSDTQYFGPGTRLTVL.

This rearrangement joins TRBV7-9 to TRBJ2-5; no clear D. The DNA end lines up better with TRBJ2-7; the J call may be wrong. This CDR3 has 17 residues. Germline V CDR1 and CDR2: SEHNR, FQNEAQ (reference sequence). The CDR3 protein is CASSSNYGAERPLEQYF. The CDR3 DNA reads as TGTGCCAGCAGCTCAAATTACGGCGCGGAACGCCCCCTCGAGCAGTACTTC.

The chain combines TRBV5-1 with TRBJ2-7, with a tentative D call TRBD2 (5 bases). The V gene lost 3 bases and the J gene lost 6 bases, with 13 bases spanning the gap. From germline, CDR1 is SGHRS and CDR2 YFSETQ. The CDR3 runs 13 residues. The CDR3 DNA is TGCGCCAGCAGCTCCACCGGAGAGGGCGAGCAGTACTTC. As protein: CASSSTGEGEQYF.

This clone is a singleton in its sample. The chain's CDR3 is CSARQLHTEAFF. The CDR3 DNA sequence: TGCAGCGCACGACAGCTCCACACTGAAGCTTTCTTT. This sequence joins TRBV29-1 and TRBJ1-1; D perhaps matches TRBD1 (5 bases). In germline, CDR1 is SQVTM, CDR2 ANQGSEA. The CDR3 length is 12 residues. Trimming cost V 7 bases and J 3 bases, with 12 bases left between them. The full variable domain, rest sourced from reference TRBV29-1 and TRBJ1-1, is SAVISQKPSRDICQRGTSLTIQCQVDSQVTMMFWYRQQPGQSLTLIATANQGSEATYESGFVIDKFPISRPNLTFSTLTVSNMSPEDSSIYLCSARQLHTEAFFGQGTRLTVV.

This chain uses TRBV18 with TRBJ2-3; 8 bases match TRBD2. Losses at the gene ends were 4 bases for V and 5 bases for J; bases not matched to a gene: 5. The V gene's germline CDR1 is KGHSH and CDR2 LQKENI. This CDR3 has 14 residues. The CDR3 region is CASSQSGGEDTQYF. The CDR3 DNA reads TGTGCCAGCTCACAAAGCGGGGGCGAAGATACGCAGTATTTT. Full variable domain (remainder filled in from reference TRBV18 and TRBJ2-3): NAGVMQNPRHLVRRRGQEARLRCSPMKGHSHVYWYRQLPEEGLKFMVYLQKENIIDESGMPKERFSAEFPKEGPSILRIQQVVRGDSAAYFCASSQSGGEDTQYFGPGTRLTVL.

The chain links TRBV6-6 to TRBJ2-7; 7 bases fit TRBD1. V lost 2 bases to trimming and J lost 5 bases; unmatched junction nucleotides: 9. Germline CDR1 and CDR2: MNHNY and SVGAGI (reference sequence). This CDR3 is built from 15 residues. In DNA, the CDR3 is TGTGCCAGCAGTTACCCCCCGACAGGGAGCGACGAGCAGTACTTC. This gives the protein CASSYPPTGSDEQYF.

This chain connects TRBV9 to TRBJ2-7; TRBD2 is a possible D gene (6 bases). Per germline, CDR1 SGDLS and CDR2 YYNGEE. This CDR3 comprises 13 residues. V lost 0 bases to trimming and J lost 3 bases, with 7 bases between them. CDR3 loop: CASSVGEDYEQYF. In DNA form, the CDR3 reads TGTGCCAGCAGCGTAGGGGAGGACTACGAGCAGTACTTC.

This clone was detected once. The chain is built from TRBV18 and TRBJ2-7; 8 bases are shared with TRBD2. This CDR3 has 17 amino acids. The V gene end was trimmed by 2 bases and the J gene end by 1 base; junction bases not matched to a gene: 10. Germline CDR1 and CDR2: KGHSH and LQKENI. The CDR3 here is CASSPMASGSRSYEQYF. As DNA, the CDR3 is TGTGCCAGCTCACCAATGGCCAGCGGGAGCAGGTCCTACGAGCAGTACTTC.

The V gene is TRBV2, the J gene TRBJ1-5, with 7 bases identical to TRBD1. The CDR3 covers 15 residues. V lost 9 bases to trimming and J lost 0 bases; unmatched junction nucleotides: 8. Germline assignment: CDR1 SNHLY and CDR2 FYNNEI. The DNA of the CDR3 is TGTGCCAGGGTCGGGACAGCGTATAGCAATCAGCCCCAGCATTTT. This translates into CARVGTAYSNQPQHF.

The chain links TRBV20-1 to TRBJ1-2; D call uncertain. The CDR3 sequence is 11 residues long. Looked up from germline, CDR1 is DFQATT and CDR2 is SNEGSKA (reference sequence). V was shortened by 5 bases and J by 6 bases, with 10 bases between the two germline ends. CDR3 sequence reads: CSAGELDGYTF. DNA of the CDR3: TGCAGTGCTGGGGAGTTGGATGGCTACACCTTC.

The chain couples TRBV7-6 to TRBJ2-7, with D possibly matching TRBD1 (6 bases). Trimming left V 1 base short and J 4 bases short, with 8 bases between. CDR1 and CDR2 from the germline V gene are SGHVS and FNYEAQ. The CDR3 spans 13 residues. The CDR3 reads CASSLDRAYEQYF. In DNA, the CDR3 is TGTGCCAGCAGCTTAGACAGGGCTTACGAGCAGTACTTC.

The chain uses TRBV5-4 and TRBJ2-1; 9 bases match TRBD2. The CDR3 totals 16 residues. Germline values: CDR1 SGHNT, CDR2 YYREEE (reference sequence). The J segment lost 6 bases and the V segment lost 0 bases, leaving 7 bases of the junction unmatched. Written as DNA, the CDR3 is TGTGCCAGCAGCTTGGATGGCGGGGGGGTCCCCAATGAGCAGTTCTTC. Protein product: CASSLDGGGVPNEQFF.

The chain uses TRBV7-2 and TRBJ2-7; D gene unclear. Trimming pared 0 bases from V and 5 bases from J, leaving 8 bases between. The CDR3 extends over 13 amino acids. Germline V gene data show CDR1 as SGHTA and CDR2 as FQGNSA. CDR3: CASSLAEFNEQYF. The CDR3 DNA sequence: TGTGCCAGCAGCTTAGCAGAGTTCAACGAGCAGTACTTC. Supplemented by reference TRBV7-2 and TRBJ2-7, the full variable domain reads GAGVSQSPSNKVTEKGKDVELRCDPISGHTALYWYRQSLGQGLEFLIYFQGNSAPDKSGLPSDRFSAERTGGSVSTLTIQRTQQEDSAVYLCASSLAEFNEQYFGPGTRLTVT.

The chain carries TRBV18 and TRBJ2-7, with 10 bases aligning to TRBD1. The ends lost 3 bases at V and 4 bases at J; junction bases unmatched: 3. The CDR3 has 14 amino acids. Germline CDR1 is KGHSH and CDR2 is LQKENI. The CDR3 DNA sequence: TGTGCCAGCTCACCCGACAGGGGGCCTTACGAGCAGTACTTC. It is translated as CASSPDRGPYEQYF. The full variable domain, completed using reference TRBV18 and TRBJ2-7, is NAGVMQNPRHLVRRRGQEARLRCSPMKGHSHVYWYRQLPEEGLKFMVYLQKENIIDESGMPKERFSAEFPKEGPSILRIQQVVRGDSAAYFCASSPDRGPYEQYFGPGTRLTVT.

The chain links TRBV29-1 to TRBJ2-1; TRBD2 aligns across 10 bases. V shed 1 base and J 4 bases; nucleotides not matched to a gene: 22. The CDR3 extends over 21 amino acids. CDR1 SQVTM and CDR2 ANQGSEA come from the germline V gene. This chain's CDR3 is CSVEAQNSGRAPSRAYNEQFF. In DNA form, the CDR3 reads TGCAGCGTTGAAGCCCAGAACAGCGGGAGGGCCCCTTCAAGGGCTTACAATGAGCAGTTCTTC.

The chain is built from TRBV28 and TRBJ1-2; TRBD1 might be the D (6 bases). Germline-derived CDR1 and CDR2 are MDHEN and SYDVKM. V was trimmed by 6 bases and J by 6 bases, leaving 17 bases between them. CDR3 length: 14 amino acids. Written as DNA, the CDR3 is TGTGCCAGCAGGGTATTTGGGGAGGGGGATGGCTACACCTTC. Translated, it gives CASRVFGEGDGYTF.